The TCR beta chain described here comes from a study of CD8 T cells in Susac syndrome. Sequencing targeted TCR beta in blood CD8+ and CD4+ T cells. When the RNA was reverse transcribed, random hexamers were used with an input of about 0.5 to 1 ug. In TCRdb, the immunoSEQ multiplex PCR reads were re-called with MiXCR into one record per CDR3 protein. The table has 400,000 or so distinct CDR3 sequences, approximately 85% seen once. With 2 bases removed from V and 2 bases from J, the gap between germline ends came to 10 bases. Per the germline V gene, CDR1 is MGHRA and CDR2 is YSYEKL. This CDR3 comprises 15 residues.

This rearrangement joins TRBV4-1 to TRBJ2-1; D is unclear. The source material was CD8+ T cells from PBMCs. The source of this sequence is a human donor with multiple sclerosis. The CDR3 region has the DNA TGCGCCAGCAGCCAATCCGGCGTAGCCTACAATGAGCAGTTCTTC. This translates into CASSQSGVAYNEQFF.